This T cell receptor (beta chain) was profiled in a study of T cell responses to AZD1222 COVID-19 vaccine. Per the germline V gene, CDR1 is SNHLY and CDR2 is FYNNEI. Trimming at V came to 6 bases and at J to 1 base, leaving 6 bases not matched to a gene. The CDR3 has 15 residues. Broader study findings: Donors were largely white British and mainly female; clonal diversity was possibly underestimated. Just a handful of AZD1222 recipients were seropositive at baseline.

A note on this clone: Its antigen is unidentified.

Produced via immunoSEQ multiplex PCR; TCRdb's table is partial and in-frame only. Seen here are 200,000 or so clones, 70% to 90% observed once, and the top ten hold 5% to 7%. The sample here was peripheral blood, taken on day 0 of AZD1222 vaccination. This TCR was sampled from an adult in good health. This sequence joins TRBV2 and TRBJ2-7, with TRBD1 identical over 10 bases. The CDR3 bases are TGTGCCAGCAGAGGGACAGGGGTCCTTTCCTACGAGCAGTACTTC. Amino acids: CASRGTGVLSYEQYF. Looking up the rest from reference TRBV2 and TRBJ2-7 gives the full variable domain: EPEVTQTPSHQVTQMGQEVILRCVPISNHLYFYWYRQILGQKVEFLVSFYNNEISEKSEIFDDQFSVERPDGSNFTLKIRSTKLEDSAMYFCASRGTGVLSYEQYFGPGTRLTVT.